This TCR beta chain was identified during a study of blood T cell repertoires in COVID-19. For the study at large: From T cells, B-cell-depleted T cells, or PBMCs came the material, which was cDNA or gDNA.

The cohort comprised adults aged roughly 18 to 95 years residing in approximately 25 US areas. All recovered Cohort 3 donors got two negative PCRs, got clearance, or saw symptom resolution. Sequencing was performed with immunoSEQ multiplex PCR; in TCRdb, only in-frame clones are kept and a portion is missing. The sample lists 130,000 to 150,000 clones, roughly four fifths seen once, with about 10% in the top ten. The sequencing sample was made of PBMCs or T cells enriched from blood (not recorded which). This clonotype originated in a man over 45 who had recovered from COVID-19.

The CDR3 sequence is CASSIARLAGGHYNEQFF. CDR3 sequence (DNA): TGTGCCAGTAGTATAGCCCGACTAGCGGGGGGCCACTACAATGAGCAGTTCTTC. The rearrangement links TRBV19 to TRBJ2-1; the match to TRBD2 covers 13 bases. Germline V gene data show CDR1 as LNHDA and CDR2 as SQIVND (reference sequence). The CDR3 has 18 amino acids. J lost 3 bases, V lost 1 base, and 6 bases had no gene match.